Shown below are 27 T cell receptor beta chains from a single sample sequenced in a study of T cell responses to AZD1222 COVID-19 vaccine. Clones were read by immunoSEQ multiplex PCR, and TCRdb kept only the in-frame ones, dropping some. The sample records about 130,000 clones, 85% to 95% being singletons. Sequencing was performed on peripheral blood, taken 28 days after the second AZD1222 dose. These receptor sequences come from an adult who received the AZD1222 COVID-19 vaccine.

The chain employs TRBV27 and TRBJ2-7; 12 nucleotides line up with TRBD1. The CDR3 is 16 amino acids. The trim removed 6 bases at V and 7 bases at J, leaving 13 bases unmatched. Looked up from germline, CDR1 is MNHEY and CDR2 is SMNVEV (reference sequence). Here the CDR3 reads CASSLISGQGAKEQYF. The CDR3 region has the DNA TGTGCCAGCAGCCTGATCTCGGGACAGGGGGCTAAAGAGCAGTACTTC.

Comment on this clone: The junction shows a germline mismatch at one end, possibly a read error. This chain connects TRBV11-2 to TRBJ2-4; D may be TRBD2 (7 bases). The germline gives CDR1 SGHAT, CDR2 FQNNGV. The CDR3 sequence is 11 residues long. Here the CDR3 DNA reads TGTGCCAGCAGTCTAGGTGGGGGGGCTCACTTC. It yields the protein CASSLGGGAHF.

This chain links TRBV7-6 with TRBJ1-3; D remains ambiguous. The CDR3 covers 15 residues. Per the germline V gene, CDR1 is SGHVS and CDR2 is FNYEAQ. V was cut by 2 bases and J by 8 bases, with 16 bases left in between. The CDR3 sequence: CASSLSGLPRDTIYF. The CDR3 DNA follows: TGTGCCAGCAGCTTAAGTGGTCTCCCCCGGGACACCATATATTTT. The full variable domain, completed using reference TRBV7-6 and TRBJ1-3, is GAGVSQSPRYKVTKRGQDVALRCDPISGHVSLYWYRQALGQGPEFLTYFNYEAQQDKSGLPNDRFSAERPEGSISTLTIQRTEQRDSAMYRCASSLSGLPRDTIYFGEGSWLTVV.

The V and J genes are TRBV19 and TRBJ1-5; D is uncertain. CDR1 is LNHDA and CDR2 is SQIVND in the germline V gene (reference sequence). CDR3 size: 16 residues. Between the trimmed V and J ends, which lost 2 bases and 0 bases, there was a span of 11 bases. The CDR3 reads CASSIFGDYSNQPQHF. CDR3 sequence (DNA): TGTGCCAGTAGTATATTTGGAGATTATAGCAATCAGCCCCAGCATTTT.

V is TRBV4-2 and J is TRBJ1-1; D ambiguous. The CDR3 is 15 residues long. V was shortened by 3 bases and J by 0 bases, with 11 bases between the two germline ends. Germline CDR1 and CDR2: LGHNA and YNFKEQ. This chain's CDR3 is CASSHERLLNTEAFF. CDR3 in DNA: TGTGCCAGCAGCCACGAAAGATTGCTGAACACTGAAGCTTTCTTT.

The CDR3 nucleotides read TGTGCCAGCACCACCGTCCCACAGGCTGAAGCTTTCTTT. This sequence encodes CASTTVPQAEAFF. The V gene is TRBV28, the J gene TRBJ1-1, with D possibly matching TRBD1 (5 bases). Germline lookup yields CDR1 MDHEN and CDR2 SYDVKM. Trimming took 7 bases from V and 6 from J, leaving 15 bases between them. The CDR3 spans 13 residues.

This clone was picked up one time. This CDR3 is CASMEGVNSRWDEQFF. The CDR3 DNA reads TGTGCCAGCATGGAAGGGGTGAACTCTCGGTGGGATGAGCAGTTCTTC. The rearrangement joins TRBV7-9 to TRBJ2-1; possible D gene TRBD1, 5 bases. Trimming took off 7 bases at V and 8 bases at J, with 24 bases between the two ends. Per germline, CDR1 SEHNR and CDR2 FQNEAQ (reference sequence). There are 16 residues in the CDR3.

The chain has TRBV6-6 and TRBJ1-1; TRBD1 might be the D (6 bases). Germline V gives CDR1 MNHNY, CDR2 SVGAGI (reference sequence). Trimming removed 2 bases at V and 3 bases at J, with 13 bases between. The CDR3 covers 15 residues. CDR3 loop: CASSYKGERHTEAFF. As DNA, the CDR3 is TGTGCCAGCAGTTACAAGGGGGAGAGGCACACTGAAGCTTTCTTT.

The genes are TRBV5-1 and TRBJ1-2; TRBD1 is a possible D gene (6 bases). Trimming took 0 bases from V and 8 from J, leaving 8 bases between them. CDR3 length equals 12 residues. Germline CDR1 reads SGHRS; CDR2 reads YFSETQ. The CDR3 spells CASSLAGGGYTF. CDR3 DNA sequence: TGCGCCAGCAGCTTGGCCGGGGGCGGCTACACCTTC.

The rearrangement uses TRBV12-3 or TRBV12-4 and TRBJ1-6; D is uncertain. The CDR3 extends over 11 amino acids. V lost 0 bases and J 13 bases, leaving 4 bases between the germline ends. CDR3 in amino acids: CASSLAGPLHF. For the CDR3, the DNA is TGTGCCAGCAGTTTAGCAGGGCCCCTCCACTTT.

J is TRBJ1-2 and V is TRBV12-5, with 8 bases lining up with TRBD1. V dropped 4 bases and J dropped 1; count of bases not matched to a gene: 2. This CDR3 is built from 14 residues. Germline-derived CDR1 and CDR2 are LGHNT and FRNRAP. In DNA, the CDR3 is TGTGCTAGTGGTTGGACAGGGATTAACTATGGCTACACCTTC. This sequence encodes CASGWTGINYGYTF.

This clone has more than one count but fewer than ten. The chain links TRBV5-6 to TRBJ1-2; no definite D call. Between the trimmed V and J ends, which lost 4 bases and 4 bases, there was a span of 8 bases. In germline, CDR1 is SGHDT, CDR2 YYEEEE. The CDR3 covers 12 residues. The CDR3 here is CASSTGVYGYTF. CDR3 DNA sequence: TGTGCCAGCAGCACGGGCGTCTATGGCTACACCTTC.

The CDR3 DNA reads TGTGCCAGCAGTCGCAGTTCCTTCTTTGGATCACCCCTCCACTTT. Translating it yields CASSRSSFFGSPLHF. The chain has TRBV28 and TRBJ1-6; no clear D gene. This CDR3 spans 15 amino acids. V was clipped by 5 bases and J by 10 bases, with 18 bases between them. Germline V gives CDR1 MDHEN, CDR2 SYDVKM.

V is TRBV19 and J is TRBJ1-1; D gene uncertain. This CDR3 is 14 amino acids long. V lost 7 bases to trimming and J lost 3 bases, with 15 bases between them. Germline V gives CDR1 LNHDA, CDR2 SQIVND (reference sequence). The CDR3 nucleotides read TGTGCCAGTATCCTCTCCGCCACCTACACTGAAGCTTTCTTT. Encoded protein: CASILSATYTEAFF.

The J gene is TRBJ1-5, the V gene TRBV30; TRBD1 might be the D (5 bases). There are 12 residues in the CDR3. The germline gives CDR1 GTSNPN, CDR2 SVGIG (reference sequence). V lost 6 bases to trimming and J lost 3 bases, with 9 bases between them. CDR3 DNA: TGTGCCTGTGGGGGGTTCAATCAGCCCCAGCATTTT. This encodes CACGGFNQPQHF.

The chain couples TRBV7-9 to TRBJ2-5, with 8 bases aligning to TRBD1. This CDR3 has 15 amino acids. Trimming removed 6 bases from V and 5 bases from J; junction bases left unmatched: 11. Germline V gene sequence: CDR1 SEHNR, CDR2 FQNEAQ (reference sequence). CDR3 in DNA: TGTGCCAGCAGTCAAGGGACAGGAGGTGCGGAGACCCAGTACTTC. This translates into CASSQGTGGAETQYF.

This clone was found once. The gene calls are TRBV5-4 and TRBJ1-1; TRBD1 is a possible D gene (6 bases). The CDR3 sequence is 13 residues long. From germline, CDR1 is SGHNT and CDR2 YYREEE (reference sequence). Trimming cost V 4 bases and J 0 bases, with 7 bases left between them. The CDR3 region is CASSGQLNTEAFF. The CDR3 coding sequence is TGTGCCAGCAGCGGACAGCTGAACACTGAAGCTTTCTTT.

As DNA, the CDR3 is TGTGCCAGCAGCTCATTCTTGGGTCTCCGGTTGACTCTCAATGGCTACACCTTC. Its protein product is CASSSFLGLRLTLNGYTF. The gene calls are TRBV7-9 and TRBJ1-2; D is uncertain. Germline lookup yields CDR1 SEHNR and CDR2 FQNEAQ (reference sequence). V was trimmed by 4 bases and J by 6 bases, leaving 27 bases between them. The length of the CDR3 is 18 residues. The variable domain in full, completed from reference TRBV7-9 and TRBJ1-2, reads DTGVSQNPRHKITKRGQNVTFRCDPISEHNRLYWYRQTLGQGPEFLTYFQNEAQLEKSRLLSDRFSAERPKGSFSTLEIQRTEQGDSAMYLCASSSFLGLRLTLNGYTFGSGTRLTVV.

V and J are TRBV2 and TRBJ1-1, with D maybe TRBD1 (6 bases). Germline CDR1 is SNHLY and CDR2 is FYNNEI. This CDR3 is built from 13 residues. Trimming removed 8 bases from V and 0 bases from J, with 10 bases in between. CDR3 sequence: CASRGQVNTEAFF. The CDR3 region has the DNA TGTGCCAGCCGGGGGCAGGTGAACACTGAAGCTTTCTTT.

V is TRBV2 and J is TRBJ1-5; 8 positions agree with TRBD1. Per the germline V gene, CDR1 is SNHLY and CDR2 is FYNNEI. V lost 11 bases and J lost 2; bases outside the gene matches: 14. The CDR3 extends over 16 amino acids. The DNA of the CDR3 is TGTGCCTGCCGGACAGGGCTACAAGCAGGCAATCAGCCCCAGCATTTT. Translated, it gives CACRTGLQAGNQPQHF.

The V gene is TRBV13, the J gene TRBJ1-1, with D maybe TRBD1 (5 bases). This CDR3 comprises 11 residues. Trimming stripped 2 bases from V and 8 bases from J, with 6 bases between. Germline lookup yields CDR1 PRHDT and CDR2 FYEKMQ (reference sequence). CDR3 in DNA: TGTGCCAGCAGCTTAAGGACAGAAGCTTTCTTT. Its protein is CASSLRTEAFF. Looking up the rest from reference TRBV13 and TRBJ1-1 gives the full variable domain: AAGVIQSPRHLIKEKRETATLKCYPIPRHDTVYWYQQGPGQDPQFLISFYEKMQSDKGSIPDRFSAQQFSDYHSELNMSSLELGDSALYFCASSLRTEAFFGQGTRLTVV.

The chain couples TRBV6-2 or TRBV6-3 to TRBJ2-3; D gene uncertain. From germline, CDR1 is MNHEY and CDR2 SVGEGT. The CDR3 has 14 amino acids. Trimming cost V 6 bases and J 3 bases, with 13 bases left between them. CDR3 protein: CASSSKEVTDTQYF. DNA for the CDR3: TGTGCCAGCAGCTCTAAAGAGGTAACAGATACGCAGTATTTT.

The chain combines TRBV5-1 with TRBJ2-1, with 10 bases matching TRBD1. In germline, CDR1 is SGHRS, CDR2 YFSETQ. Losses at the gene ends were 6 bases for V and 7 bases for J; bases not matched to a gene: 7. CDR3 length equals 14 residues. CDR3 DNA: TGCGCCAGCAACACCGGGACAGGGGCTAATGAGCAGTTCTTC. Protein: CASNTGTGANEQFF.

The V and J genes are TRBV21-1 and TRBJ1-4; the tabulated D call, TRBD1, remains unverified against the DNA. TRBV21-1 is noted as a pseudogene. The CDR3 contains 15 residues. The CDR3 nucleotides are TGTGCCAGCAGGACGAGACAGGGGGCCGGTGAAAAACTGTTTTTT. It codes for CASRTRQGAGEKLFF.

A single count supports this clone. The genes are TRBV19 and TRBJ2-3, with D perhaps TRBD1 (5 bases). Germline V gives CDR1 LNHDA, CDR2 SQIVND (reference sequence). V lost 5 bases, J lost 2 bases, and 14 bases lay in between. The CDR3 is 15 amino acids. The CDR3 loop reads CASSARTQNTDTQYF. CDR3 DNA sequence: TGTGCCAGTAGTGCCCGGACACAGAACACAGATACGCAGTATTTT.

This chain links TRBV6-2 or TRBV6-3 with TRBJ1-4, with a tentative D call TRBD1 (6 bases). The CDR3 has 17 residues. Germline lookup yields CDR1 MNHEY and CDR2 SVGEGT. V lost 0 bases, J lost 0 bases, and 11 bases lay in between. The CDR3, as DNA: TGTGCCAGCAGTTACTCGAGGGGGGACACAACTAATGAAAAACTGTTTTTT. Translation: CASSYSRGDTTNEKLFF.

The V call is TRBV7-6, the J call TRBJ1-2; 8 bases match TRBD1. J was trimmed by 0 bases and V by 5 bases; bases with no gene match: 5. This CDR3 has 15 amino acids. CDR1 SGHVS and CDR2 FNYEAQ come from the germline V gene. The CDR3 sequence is CASSVDRGSNYGYTF. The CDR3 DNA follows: TGTGCCAGCAGCGTAGACAGGGGTTCTAACTATGGCTACACCTTC.